One and the same sample provided the 26 T cell receptor beta chains below, sequenced in a study of blood T cells in healthy people across ages. It was with a sample-barcoded 5' primer and a J-beta primer mix that a second PCR of roughly 7 to 12 cycles was run. TCRdb independently ran MiXCR on the 5' RACE reads; one entry per CDR3 protein. The data show about 1.5 million distinct CDR3 sequences, about 40% seen once. Sequencing was performed on blood. These receptors originate from a woman between 18 and 30 years old in good health.

This clonotype was seen only a few times. The V and J genes are TRBV10-2 and TRBJ2-5; D is possibly TRBD2 (6 bases). CDR1 is WSHSY and CDR2 is SAAADI in the germline V gene. CDR3 length: 12 residues. Trimming took off 3 bases at V and 7 bases at J, with 9 bases between the two ends. The CDR3 coding sequence is TGCGCCAGCAGTGATCGGGGAGGGACCCAGTACTTC. Encoded protein: CASSDRGGTQYF.

The chain combines TRBV20-1 with TRBJ2-5; 11 positions match TRBD2. The V segment lost 6 bases and the J segment 2 bases; nucleotides outside the gene matches: 5. Germline CDR1 reads DFQATT; CDR2 reads SNEGSKA (reference sequence). The length of the CDR3 is 14 residues. Here the CDR3 reads CSATTSGKQETQYF. The CDR3 DNA sequence: TGCAGTGCAACGACTAGCGGGAAACAAGAGACCCAGTACTTC.

This clonotype occurred once. V is TRBV12-3 or TRBV12-4 and J is TRBJ2-1; no firm D call. Between the trimmed V and J ends, which lost 3 bases and 6 bases, there was a span of 18 bases. The CDR3 consists of 16 residues. In nucleotides, the CDR3 is TGTGCCAGCAGTTTTCACACCCGACTGACGGCCAATGAGCAGTTCTTC. Translating gives CASSFHTRLTANEQFF.

This clonotype was observed a handful of times. J is TRBJ2-3 and V is TRBV20-1; 13 positions match TRBD2. The CDR3 has 18 residues. Per the germline V gene, CDR1 is DFQATT and CDR2 is SNEGSKA (reference sequence). Losses at the gene ends were 7 bases for V and 3 bases for J; bases not matched to a gene: 16. As DNA, the CDR3 is TGCAGTGTCGTCTCCGGGACTAGCGGGGCTAAAGCAACAGATACGCAGTATTTT. Its translation is CSVVSGTSGAKATDTQYF.

The rearrangement joins TRBV28 to TRBJ2-5; the match to TRBD2 covers 13 bases. V shed 5 bases, J shed 5 bases, and the junction held 8 bases outside the gene matches. Germline lookup yields CDR1 MDHEN and CDR2 SYDVKM. The CDR3 length is 16 residues. This chain's CDR3 is CASSTPTSGRDETQYF. The DNA for the CDR3 is TGTGCCAGCAGTACTCCAACTAGCGGGAGGGACGAGACCCAGTACTTC.

A few counts support this clonotype. CDR3 region: CSVEDGRRVTGELFF. DNA for the CDR3: TGCAGCGTTGAAGATGGGCGGCGGGTAACCGGGGAGCTGTTTTTT. The rearrangement joins TRBV29-1 to TRBJ2-2; D perhaps matches TRBD2 (5 bases). Germline CDR1 and CDR2: SQVTM and ANQGSEA. There are 15 residues in the CDR3. Trimming took off 0 bases at V and 5 bases at J, with 13 bases between the two ends.

This clonotype was seen only once. A much larger clone differs by one base, so this may be a read error. The chain employs TRBV10-3 and TRBJ1-2, with D uncertain. The V gene's germline CDR1 is ENHRY and CDR2 SYGVKD. The CDR3 runs to 13 residues. CDR3 nucleotide sequence: TGTGCCGTCAGTGTTGAGGGAGACTATGGCTACACCTTC. Translation gives CAVSVEGDYGYTF.

A note on this clonotype: Given a much more abundant clone one base away, this may be a read error. The chain uses TRBV7-2 and TRBJ2-6; D is unclear. The CDR3 contains 15 residues. CDR1 SGHTA and CDR2 FQGNSA come from the germline V gene. Here the CDR3 DNA reads TGTGCCCGCAGCTTAAAACGCTCTGGGGCCAACGTCCTGACTTTC. It is translated as CARSLKRSGANVLTF.

This chain's CDR3 is CASSYAIKGSEQYF. CDR3 in DNA: TGTGCCAGCAGTTACGCGATCAAGGGTAGCGAGCAGTACTTC. The chain recombines TRBV6-5 with TRBJ2-4; no clear D. The J call may not be correct, given that the DNA end is closer to TRBJ2-7. Germline assignment: CDR1 MNHEY and CDR2 SVGAGI. The CDR3 consists of 14 residues.

In its sample, this clonotype was seen a few times. This rearrangement joins TRBV7-8 to TRBJ2-3; 13 bases line up with TRBD2. This CDR3 region has 18 residues. Germline V gives CDR1 SGHVS, CDR2 FQNEAQ. V trimming: 7 bases; J trimming: 0 bases; junction bases outside the gene matches: 10. The CDR3 DNA follows: TGTGCCAGCATTCGTCCAGGGACTAGCGGGACTAGCACAGATACGCAGTATTTT. Protein sequence: CASIRPGTSGTSTDTQYF.

The chain recombines TRBV20-1 with TRBJ2-3; no reliable D call. The germline V gene encodes CDR1 DFQATT and CDR2 SNEGSKA (reference sequence). The CDR3 spans 14 residues. The V end lost 2 bases, the J end lost 2 bases, and 11 bases lay between the germline ends. As DNA, the CDR3 is TGCAGTGCTAGACGGGTCCTAAACACAGATACGCAGTATTTT. It encodes CSARRVLNTDTQYF.

This clonotype was found a few times. V usage is TRBV10-3 and J usage is TRBJ1-1; TRBD1 is a possible D gene (5 bases). CDR1 and CDR2 from the germline V gene are ENHRY and SYGVKD. The CDR3 has 15 amino acids. The V end was cut by 4 bases, the J end by 5 bases, with 17 bases between. Written as DNA, the CDR3 is TGTGCCATCAGTGTAGTCCGGGACGTGTATACTGAAGCTTTCTTT. Translation gives CAISVVRDVYTEAFF.

This sequence joins TRBV5-1 and TRBJ2-2; TRBD2 agrees at 12 bases. Germline lookup yields CDR1 SGHRS and CDR2 YFSETQ. CDR3 length: 17 amino acids. Losses at the gene ends were 4 bases for V and 8 bases for J; bases not matched to a gene: 12. The DNA of the CDR3 is TGCGCCAGCAGCCTCTCGCGCTGGACTAGCGGGGAGGGGGAGCTGTTTTTT. Translation gives CASSLSRWTSGEGELFF.

This chain connects TRBV7-8 to TRBJ2-1; TRBD2 matches at 10 bases. The CDR3 sequence is 15 residues long. The ends lost 2 bases at V and 5 bases at J; junction bases unmatched: 3. CDR1 and CDR2 from the germline V gene are SGHVS and FQNEAQ. CDR3 sequence: CASSLQAGGNNEQFF. CDR3 coding DNA: TGTGCCAGCAGCTTACAAGCGGGAGGGAACAATGAGCAGTTCTTC.

This chain links TRBV28 with TRBJ1-2; D gene uncertain. The germline V and J ends were trimmed by 5 bases and 5 bases, with 15 bases remaining between them. CDR1 is MDHEN, CDR2 SYDVKM, per germline. The CDR3 covers 14 residues. For the CDR3, the DNA is TGTGCCAGCAGTCCACCCACCCTTAGGTATGGCTACACCTTC. Protein product: CASSPPTLRYGYTF.

The chain has TRBV7-2 and TRBJ2-7; possible D gene TRBD1, 5 bases. The germline CDR1 and CDR2 sequences are SGHTA and FQGNSA. This CDR3 contains 15 residues. The V end was cut by 5 bases, the J end by 0 bases, with 14 bases between. The CDR3: CASSPGPSSSYEQYF. The CDR3 region has the DNA TGTGCCAGCAGCCCAGGGCCGTCCAGCTCCTACGAGCAGTACTTC.

To note about this clonotype: Sequence at one end of the junction differs from germline and may be a read error. The gene calls are TRBV6-1 and TRBJ2-1; D may be TRBD2 (5 bases). Germline loops: CDR1 MNHNS, CDR2 SASEGT. This CDR3 has 14 residues. CDR3 coding DNA: TGCGCCAGCAGTGAAGCGGACGGTTTCAATGAGCAGTTCTTC. Its protein product is CASSEADGFNEQFF.

This clonotype has only a few counts. The CDR3, as DNA: TGTGCCTGTTCGCCTGCAGCCAAAAACATTCAGTACTTC. Amino acids: CACSPAAKNIQYF. The V and J genes are TRBV30 and TRBJ2-4, with D unclear. The CDR3 consists of 13 residues. Germline V gene lookup returns CDR1 GTSNPN and CDR2 SVGIG (reference sequence). Trimming removed 6 bases at V and 0 bases at J, with 9 bases between.

This clonotype has ten or more counts. The rearrangement uses TRBV4-1 and TRBJ2-1, with D tentatively TRBD2 (6 bases). CDR1 and CDR2 (germline): MGHRA, YSYEKL. This CDR3 has 15 amino acids. The V gene lost 4 bases and the J gene lost 0 bases, with 10 bases spanning the gap. The CDR3 protein is CASSPLASSYNEQFF. Here the CDR3 DNA reads TGCGCCAGCAGCCCTCTAGCGAGCTCCTACAATGAGCAGTTCTTC.

This clonotype was detected a few times. J is TRBJ2-7 and V is TRBV6-1; D remains ambiguous. V shed 3 bases and J shed 4 bases, with 10 bases lying between them. This CDR3 region has 13 residues. Germline V gene sequence: CDR1 MNHNS, CDR2 SASEGT. This chain's CDR3 is CASSDPTRYEQYF. The CDR3 nucleotides are TGTGCCAGCAGTGATCCTACCCGTTACGAGCAGTACTTC.

The chain couples TRBV14 to TRBJ1-4, with 10 bases lining up with TRBD1. The CDR3 extends over 15 amino acids. Germline CDR1 SGHDN, CDR2 FVKESK. V lost 4 bases and J lost 5; bases outside the gene matches: 4. The CDR3 here is CASSRGTGVNEKLFF. The CDR3 coding sequence is TGTGCCAGCAGCCGGGGGACAGGGGTCAATGAAAAACTGTTTTTT.

The rearrangement uses TRBV2 and TRBJ2-1, with TRBD2 matching over 11 bases. J gave up 2 bases and V 4 bases, and 1 base lay outside the gene matches. Germline V gene lookup returns CDR1 SNHLY and CDR2 FYNNEI. This CDR3 comprises 15 residues. The CDR3 spells CASSALAGAYNEQFF. The DNA for the CDR3 is TGTGCCAGCAGTGCACTAGCGGGAGCCTACAATGAGCAGTTCTTC. Drawing the rest from reference TRBV2 and TRBJ2-1, the complete variable domain is EPEVTQTPSHQVTQMGQEVILRCVPISNHLYFYWYRQILGQKVEFLVSFYNNEISEKSEIFDDQFSVERPDGSNFTLKIRSTKLEDSAMYFCASSALAGAYNEQFFGPGTRLTVL.

The chain uses TRBV9 and TRBJ2-3; 7 nucleotides match TRBD2. CDR3 size: 15 residues. V was pared by 3 bases and J by 0 bases, with 4 bases of the junction left unmatched. Per the germline V gene, CDR1 is SGDLS and CDR2 is YYNGEE. CDR3 nucleotides: TGTGCCAGCAGCGGCACAGCGGGAAGCACAGATACGCAGTATTTT. Its protein product is CASSGTAGSTDTQYF.

This chain connects TRBV28 to TRBJ1-4; a possible D gene is TRBD1 (6 bases). Germline V lookup: CDR1 MDHEN, CDR2 SYDVKM. V was trimmed by 8 bases and J by 5 bases, leaving 12 bases between them. The length of the CDR3 is 13 residues. CDR3 loop: CASLRTDNEKLFF. CDR3 nucleotide sequence: TGTGCCAGCCTCAGGACAGACAATGAAAAACTGTTTTTT.

This clonotype was seen just once. This chain joins TRBV11-2 and TRBJ1-2; 7 bases map to TRBD1. The CDR3 loop spans 15 amino acids. Looked up from germline, CDR1 is SGHAT and CDR2 is FQNNGV. J lost 4 bases, V lost 5 bases, and 10 bases had no gene match. In DNA form, the CDR3 reads TGTGCCAGCAGCCAGGGACAGAACTTCTTCTATGGCTACACCTTC. Its translation is CASSQGQNFFYGYTF.

This clonotype came up a few times. V and J are TRBV10-2 and TRBJ1-1, with a tentative D call TRBD1 (6 bases). Trimming took off 7 bases at V and 6 bases at J, with 12 bases between the two ends. Germline values: CDR1 WSHSY, CDR2 SAAADI. The CDR3 is 12 amino acids. As DNA, the CDR3 is TGCGCCAGCACCACAGGGTTGGCTGAAGCTTTCTTT. Encoded protein: CASTTGLAEAFF.